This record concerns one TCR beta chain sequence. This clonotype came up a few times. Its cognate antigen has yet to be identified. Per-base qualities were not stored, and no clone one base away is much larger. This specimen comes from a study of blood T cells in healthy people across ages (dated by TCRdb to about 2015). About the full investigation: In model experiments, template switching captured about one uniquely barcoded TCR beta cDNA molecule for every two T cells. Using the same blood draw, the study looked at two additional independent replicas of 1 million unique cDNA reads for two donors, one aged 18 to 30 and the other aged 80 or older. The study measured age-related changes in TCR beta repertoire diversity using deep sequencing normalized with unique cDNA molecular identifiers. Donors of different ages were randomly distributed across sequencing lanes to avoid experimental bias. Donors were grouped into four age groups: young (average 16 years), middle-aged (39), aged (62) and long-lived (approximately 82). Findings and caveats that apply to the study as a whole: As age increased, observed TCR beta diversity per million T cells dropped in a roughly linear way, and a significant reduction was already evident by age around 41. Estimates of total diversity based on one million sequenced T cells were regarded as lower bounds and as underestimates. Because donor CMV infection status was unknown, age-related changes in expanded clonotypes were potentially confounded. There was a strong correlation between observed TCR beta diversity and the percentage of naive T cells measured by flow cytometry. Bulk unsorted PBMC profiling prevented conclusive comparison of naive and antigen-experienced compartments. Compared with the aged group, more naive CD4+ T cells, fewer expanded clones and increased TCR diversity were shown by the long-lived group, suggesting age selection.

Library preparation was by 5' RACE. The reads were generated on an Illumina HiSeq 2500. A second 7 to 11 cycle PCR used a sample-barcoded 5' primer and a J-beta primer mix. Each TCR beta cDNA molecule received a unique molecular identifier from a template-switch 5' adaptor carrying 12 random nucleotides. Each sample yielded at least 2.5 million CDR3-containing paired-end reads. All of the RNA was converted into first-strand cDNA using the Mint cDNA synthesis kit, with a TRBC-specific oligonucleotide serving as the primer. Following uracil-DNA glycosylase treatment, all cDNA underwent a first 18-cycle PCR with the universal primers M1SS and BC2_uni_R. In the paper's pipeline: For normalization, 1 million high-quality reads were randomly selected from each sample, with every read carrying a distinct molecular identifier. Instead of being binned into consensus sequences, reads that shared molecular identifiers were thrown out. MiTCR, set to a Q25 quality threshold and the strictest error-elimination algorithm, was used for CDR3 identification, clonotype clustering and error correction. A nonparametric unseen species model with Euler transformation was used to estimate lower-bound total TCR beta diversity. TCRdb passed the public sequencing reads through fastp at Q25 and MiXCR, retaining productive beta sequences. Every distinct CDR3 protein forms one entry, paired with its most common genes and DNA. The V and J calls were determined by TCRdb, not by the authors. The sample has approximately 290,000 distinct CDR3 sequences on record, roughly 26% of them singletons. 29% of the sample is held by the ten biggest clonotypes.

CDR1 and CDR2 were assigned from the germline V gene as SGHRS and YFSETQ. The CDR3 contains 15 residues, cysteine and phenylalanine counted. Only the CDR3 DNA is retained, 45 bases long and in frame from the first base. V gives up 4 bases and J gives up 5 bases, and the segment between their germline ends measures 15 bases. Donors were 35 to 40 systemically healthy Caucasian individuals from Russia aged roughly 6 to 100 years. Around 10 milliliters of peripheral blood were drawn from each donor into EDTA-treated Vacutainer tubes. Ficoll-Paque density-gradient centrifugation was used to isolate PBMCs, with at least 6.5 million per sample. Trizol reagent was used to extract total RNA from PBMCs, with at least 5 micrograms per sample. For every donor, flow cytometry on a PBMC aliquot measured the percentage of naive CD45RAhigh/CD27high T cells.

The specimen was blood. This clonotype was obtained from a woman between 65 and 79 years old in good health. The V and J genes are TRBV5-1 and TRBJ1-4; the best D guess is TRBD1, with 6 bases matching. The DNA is TGCGCCAGCAGCGCCCGTGGGGGCAGGAATGAAAAACTGTTTTTT. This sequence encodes CASSARGGRNEKLFF.